Listed below are T cell receptor beta chains from one sample, sequenced in a study of OX40 agonist ivuxolimab in advanced cancers. The assay was immunoSEQ multiplex PCR, and TCRdb's table has in-frame clones only and misses some. The sample carries 90,000 or so clones, 75% to 90% recorded once. This specimen was CD4+ or CD8+ T cells sorted from blood, taken in a trial of the OX40 agonist ivuxolimab. The receptors here all came from an adult with an advanced solid tumor such as melanoma, head and neck, liver or kidney cancer. The CDR3 runs from the conserved cysteine through the conserved F or W. A D gene is named only where the DNA matches it firmly. Size is stated for part of the rows, as once, few or many counts, or as a class when the clone is expanded.

cdr3_length	v_call	clone_size	d_call	j_call	cdr3_nt	cdr3_aa
15	TRBV7-3	-	-	TRBJ2-7	TGTGCCAGCAGCTTATTTAACGGGCAGACCTACGAGCAGTACTTC	CASSLFNGQTYEQYF
11	TRBV6-1	few	-	TRBJ1-5	TGTGCCAGCAGTTTCAATCAGCCCCAGCATTTT	CASSFNQPQHF
14	TRBV14	-	-	TRBJ2-7	TGTGCCAGCAGCCATTTGGGACAACCCTACGAGCAGTACTTC	CASSHLGQPYEQYF
15	TRBV6-6	-	TRBD1	TRBJ1-4	TGTGCCAGCAGTCATACAGGGGCGCGGGTTGAAAAACTGTTTTTT	CASSHTGARVEKLFF
17	TRBV27	few	TRBD1	TRBJ2-6	TGTGCCAGCAGTCGGGACAGGGGGCAGGGTGGGGCCAACGTCCTGACTTTC	CASSRDRGQGGANVLTF
14	TRBV11-2	-	-	TRBJ2-2	TGTGCCAGCAGCCTCAGGGGAAGGGCCGGGGAGCTGTTTTTT	CASSLRGRAGELFF
16	TRBV19	once	-	TRBJ1-5	TGTGCCAGTAGCATCTATGGGGAGGGCAACAATCAGCCCCAGCATTTT	CASSIYGEGNNQPQHF
14	TRBV9	-	-	TRBJ2-3	TGTGCCAGCAGCGTAGTGGCATTCACAGATACGCAGTATTTT	CASSVVAFTDTQYF
15	TRBV29-1	-	-	TRBJ2-7	TGCAGCGTTGAAGACGGAGTTAACAGCTCCTACGAGCAGTACTTC	CSVEDGVNSSYEQYF
13	TRBV5-1	-	-	TRBJ2-3	TGCGCCAGTAATACAGGAGGCACAGATACGCAGTATTTT	CASNTGGTDTQYF
13	TRBV2	-	-	TRBJ1-2	TGTGCCAGCAGTGAGTCCCCGGACTATGGCTACACCTTC	CASSESPDYGYTF
15	TRBV7-2	-	-	TRBJ1-6	TGTGCCAGCAGCTTAGCGCAGGCTAATAATTCACCCCTCCACTTT	CASSLAQANNSPLHF
12	TRBV29-1	once	-	TRBJ2-5	TGCAGCGTTGAGGGGACGTGGGAGACCCAGTACTTC	CSVEGTWETQYF
18	TRBV5-4	-	TRBD1	TRBJ1-3	TGTGCCAGCAGTTCCGGGGGGACAGGGATCAGCTCTGGAAACACCATATATTTT	CASSSGGTGISSGNTIYF
14	TRBV7-2	-	TRBD2	TRBJ2-7	TGTGCCAGCAGCATCCCGGGACTAGCGGACGAGCAGTACTTC	CASSIPGLADEQYF
16	TRBV11-1	-	TRBD1	TRBJ2-7	TGTGCCAGCAGCTCGCCAATGGGACAGGATTCCTACGAGCAGTACTTC	CASSSPMGQDSYEQYF
16	TRBV14	-	-	TRBJ2-3	TGTGCCAGCAGCCAAGAGGTTGGGCTACCCACAGATACGCAGTATTTT	CASSQEVGLPTDTQYF
14	TRBV19	-	-	TRBJ2-7	TGTGCCAGTAGTCGGATGGTCAGCTCCTACGAGCAGTACTTC	CASSRMVSSYEQYF
13	TRBV7-9	-	-	TRBJ1-1	TGTGCCAGCAGCTTACGGTTGGACACTGAAGCTTTCTTT	CASSLRLDTEAFF
16	TRBV21-1	-	-	TRBJ2-2	TGTGCCAGCAGCAAAAAGTTGGGGCGTTACACCGGGGAGCTGTTTTTT	CASSKKLGRYTGELFF
16	TRBV7-2	-	TRBD2	TRBJ2-1	TGTGCCAGCAGCGCCTCCGGGACTAGGGCCTACAATGAGCAGTTCTTC	CASSASGTRAYNEQFF
16	TRBV11-3	-	-	TRBJ2-2	TGTGCCAGCAGCGAACAGGGACCTCCGAACACCGGGGAGCTGTTTTTT	CASSEQGPPNTGELFF
15	TRBV19	-	-	TRBJ2-6	TGTGCCAGTAGTGTTCTGGACTCTGGGGCCAACGTCCTGACTTTC	CASSVLDSGANVLTF
13	TRBV28	-	-	TRBJ1-2	TGTGCCAGCAGTTTGGGGGCTAACTATGGCTACACCTTC	CASSLGANYGYTF
17	TRBV7-3	-	TRBD2	TRBJ2-1	TGTGCCAGCAGCTTCCGGACTAGCGGGAGCGGCTACAATGAGCAGTTCTTC	CASSFRTSGSGYNEQFF
13	TRBV13	-	-	TRBJ2-7	TGTGCCAGCAGCTTAGGAAGGGGCGGGGAGCAGTACTTC	CASSLGRGGEQYF
15	TRBV5-1	-	TRBD1	TRBJ1-2	TGCGCCAGCAGCCTACAGGGGACAGGGATCCATGGCTACACCTTC	CASSLQGTGIHGYTF
11	TRBV30	-	-	TRBJ2-5	TGTGCCTGGGGACCTCGGGAGACCCAGTACTTC	CAWGPRETQYF
16	TRBV7-2	-	-	TRBJ2-2	TGTGCCAGCAGCTTAGTAGACTGGGAGGACACCGGGGAGCTGTTTTTT	CASSLVDWEDTGELFF
15	TRBV15	-	-	TRBJ2-5	TGTGCCACCAGCAGAGCCGGGACCCAAGGGGAGACCCAGTACTTC	CATSRAGTQGETQYF
13	TRBV7-2	once	-	TRBJ1-5	TGTGCCAGCAGCTTGAGGGTAGATCAGCCCCAGCATTTT	CASSLRVDQPQHF
17	TRBV19	-	TRBD1	TRBJ2-7	TGTGCCAGTAGTATAGCCCTGGGACAGGGTATGGCCTACGAGCAGTACTTC	CASSIALGQGMAYEQYF
14	TRBV27	-	TRBD1	TRBJ1-1	TGTGCCAGCAGCCACAGACAGGGGGTGGAAGAAGCTTTCTTT	CASSHRQGVEEAFF
16	TRBV30	-	TRBD1	TRBJ1-2	TGTGCCTGGAGTCAACCATCTGGGGCAGGGGGCTATGGCTACACCTTC	CAWSQPSGAGGYGYTF
15	TRBV16	-	-	TRBJ2-7	TGTGCCAGCAGCCAAACCGCATGGCAGGGAGGAGAGCAGTACTTC	CASSQTAWQGGEQYF
15	TRBV6-1	-	-	TRBJ1-3	TGTGCCAGCAGCGAAACAGGGAGCTCTGGAAACACCATATATTTT	CASSETGSSGNTIYF
14	TRBV30	-	-	TRBJ1-5	TGTGCCTGGACCCGGGCAGGGACGAATCAGCCCCAGCATTTT	CAWTRAGTNQPQHF
15	TRBV18	-	-	TRBJ1-1	TGTGCCAGCTCACTCTCTCGGGGGATGAGCACTGAAGCTTTCTTT	CASSLSRGMSTEAFF
14	TRBV10-1	-	-	TRBJ2-7	TGCGCCAGCAGTGAAACGGATGACTCCTACGAGCAGTACTTC	CASSETDDSYEQYF
15	TRBV9	-	-	TRBJ2-1	TGTGCCAGCAGCGTAGATGAGGGGACCTACAATGAGCAGTTCTTC	CASSVDEGTYNEQFF
13	TRBV18	-	-	TRBJ2-5	TGTGCCAGCTCACCCAGGGGTGGAGAGACCCAGTACTTC	CASSPRGGETQYF
13	TRBV19	-	-	TRBJ2-5	TGTGCCAGTAGCCGGACAGTTCTTGAGACCCAGTACTTC	CASSRTVLETQYF
13	TRBV15	once	-	TRBJ2-1	TGTGCCACCAAGACGAGCTCCTACAATGAGCAGTTCTTC	CATKTSSYNEQFF
17	TRBV14	-	-	TRBJ1-6	TGTGCCAGCAGCCAACCCGGGGGAAGCTCCTATAATTCACCCCTCCACTTT	CASSQPGGSSYNSPLHF
14	TRBV19	many	-	TRBJ1-3	TGTGCCAGTAGCGGACAGTCCTCTGGAAACACCATATATTTT	CASSGQSSGNTIYF
14	TRBV9	-	-	TRBJ1-2	TGTGCCAGCAGCGTAGCCAGAGGAGGGGATGGCTACACCTTC	CASSVARGGDGYTF
16	TRBV19	-	-	TRBJ2-6	TGTGCCAGTAGTAAAGAGAAAATGGCTGGGGCCAACGTCCTGACTTTC	CASSKEKMAGANVLTF